The 14 T cell receptor beta chains below come from one sample, sequenced in a study of T-cell memory formation after mild COVID-19. Using its own MiXCR run on the 5' RACE reads, TCRdb lists one record per CDR3 protein. The table includes 250,000 to 400,000 distinct CDR3 sequences, around 15% detected once. Sequences were obtained from PBMCs or a T cell subset sorted from them (not recorded which). Receptors originate from a man younger than 35 who had mild COVID-19 (a few samples of this study predate the infection). Cell type and time point are not known.

The sample holds one count of this clonotype. The CDR3 loop reads CASSRGQGTFPFF. The CDR3 nucleotides are TGTGCCAGCAGCAGGGGACAGGGAACATTCCCGTTCTTC. The chain combines TRBV7-2 with TRBJ2-1, with TRBD1 matching 9 bases. This CDR3 contains 13 residues. Germline CDR1 reads SGHTA; CDR2 reads FQGNSA. V trimming: 5 bases; J trimming: 15 bases; junction bases outside the gene matches: 11.

The chain carries TRBV18 and TRBJ2-1; 11 bases are shared with TRBD2. CDR3 length: 16 amino acids. With 0 bases clipped from V and 5 bases from J, the junction kept 3 bases outside the gene matches. Germline CDR1 KGHSH, CDR2 LQKENI. CDR3 region: CASSPPPSGGNNEQFF. CDR3 coding DNA: TGTGCCAGCTCACCACCCCCTAGCGGGGGGAACAATGAGCAGTTCTTC.

V is TRBV13 and J is TRBJ2-1, with no clear D. V lost 0 bases and J lost 6, with 12 bases in between. The CDR3 covers 15 residues. CDR1 and CDR2 from the germline V gene are PRHDT and FYEKMQ (reference sequence). CDR3 amino acids: CASSLGVGKGNEQFF. The DNA for the CDR3 is TGTGCCAGCAGCTTAGGGGTAGGGAAGGGCAATGAGCAGTTCTTC.

This clonotype was detected a few times. The chain links TRBV20-1 to TRBJ2-1; tentative D call: TRBD2 (5 bases). CDR1 DFQATT and CDR2 SNEGSKA come from the germline V gene (reference sequence). The V end lost 3 bases, the J end lost 5 bases, and 11 bases lay between the germline ends. The CDR3 runs 13 residues. The CDR3: CSASAGRNNEQFF. As DNA, the CDR3 is TGCAGTGCTAGCGCGGGCCGGAACAATGAGCAGTTCTTC.

This clonotype was counted only a few times. The chain employs TRBV20-1 and TRBJ2-1; unclear D gene. The CDR3 consists of 13 residues. The V end was cut by 0 bases, the J end by 8 bases, with 11 bases between. Germline loops: CDR1 DFQATT, CDR2 SNEGSKA (reference sequence). Here the CDR3 DNA reads TGCAGTGCTAGAGATCCAGCGAGCTATGAGCAGTTCTTC. Its translation is CSARDPASYEQFF.

This clonotype showed up just a few times. The J gene is TRBJ2-3, the V gene TRBV7-2, with D unresolved. CDR3 length: 14 residues. Germline V CDR1 and CDR2: SGHTA, FQGNSA. The V end lost 6 bases, the J end lost 0 bases, and 10 bases lay between the germline ends. The CDR3 DNA follows: TGTGCCAGCAGGGCAATGCCTAGCACAGATACGCAGTATTTT. Amino acid sequence: CASRAMPSTDTQYF. Supplemented by reference TRBV7-2 and TRBJ2-3, the full variable domain reads GAGVSQSPSNKVTEKGKDVELRCDPISGHTALYWYRQSLGQGLEFLIYFQGNSAPDKSGLPSDRFSAERTGGSVSTLTIQRTQQEDSAVYLCASRAMPSTDTQYFGPGTRLTVL.

V and J are TRBV12-3 or TRBV12-4 and TRBJ2-1; 8 nucleotides line up with TRBD2. V was pared by 6 bases and J by 12 bases, with 22 bases of the junction left unmatched. The CDR3 spans 17 residues. CDR3 DNA sequence: TGTGCCAGCAGCCCATTCGGGGGGGAGACCTCGGGGCGATGGCAGTTCTTC. Its protein product is CASSPFGGETSGRWQFF.

This chain uses TRBV5-1 with TRBJ2-2; D remains ambiguous. The CDR3 extends over 15 amino acids. Germline CDR1 is SGHRS and CDR2 is YFSETQ. Trimming shortened V by 0 bases and J by 4 bases, and 10 bases separated the two germline ends. The CDR3 region is CASSLATPGTGELFF. The CDR3 region has the DNA TGCGCCAGCAGCTTGGCCACTCCAGGCACCGGGGAGCTGTTTTTT.

This clonotype was seen more than once but under ten times. The gene calls are TRBV5-1 and TRBJ2-2; D is ambiguous. The CDR3 length is 14 residues. Trimming left V 0 bases short and J 5 bases short, with 8 bases between. Germline V lookup: CDR1 SGHRS, CDR2 YFSETQ. The CDR3 reads CASSLDTTTGELFF. The CDR3 DNA reads as TGCGCCAGCAGCTTGGACACGACTACCGGGGAGCTGTTTTTT.

There are many counts of this clonotype. This chain uses TRBV7-9 with TRBJ2-7, with D perhaps matching TRBD1 (5 bases). The CDR3 contains 15 residues. Germline assignment: CDR1 SEHNR and CDR2 FQNEAQ (reference sequence). V dropped 1 base and J dropped 3 bases, with 13 bases sitting between them. Here the CDR3 reads CASSLGGQGVYEQYF. The CDR3 DNA is TGTGCCAGCAGCTTAGGGGGTCAGGGTGTCTACGAGCAGTACTTC.

This clonotype occurred a few times. The chain joins TRBV15 to TRBJ2-7; the D is unclear. CDR3 size: 15 residues. V was cut by 0 bases and J by 0 bases, with 9 bases left in between. Germline V gene data show CDR1 as LNHNV and CDR2 as YYDKDF (reference sequence). CDR3 bases: TGTGCCACCAGCAGAGATTCAGCCAGCTCCTACGAGCAGTACTTC. This encodes CATSRDSASSYEQYF. The complete variable domain, with remaining parts taken from reference TRBV15 and TRBJ2-7, reads DAMVIQNPRYQVTQFGKPVTLSCSQTLNHNVMYWYQQKSSQAPKLLFHYYDKDFNNEADTPDNFQSRRPNTSFCFLDIRSPGLGDTAMYLCATSRDSASSYEQYFGPGTRLTVT.

This chain connects TRBV7-8 to TRBJ2-2; TRBD2 is a possible D gene (7 bases). The CDR3 sequence is 16 residues long. Trimming shortened V by 7 bases and J by 4 bases, and 19 bases separated the two germline ends. CDR1 SGHVS and CDR2 FQNEAQ come from the germline V gene. Here the CDR3 reads CASKYSQGRVTGELFF. DNA of the CDR3: TGTGCCAGCAAATATTCTCAGGGGAGGGTCACCGGGGAGCTGTTTTTT.

There are many counts of this clonotype. The J gene is TRBJ2-5, the V gene TRBV6-5; 9 bases are shared with TRBD1. This CDR3 has 13 amino acids. The germline V gene encodes CDR1 MNHEY and CDR2 SVGAGI. V was pared by 5 bases and J by 6 bases, with 4 bases of the junction left unmatched. The CDR3 DNA reads as TGTGCCAGCAGTACGACAGGGGGGAAGACCCAGTACTTC. Translation: CASSTTGGKTQYF.

The gene calls are TRBV7-2 and TRBJ2-1; the D call may be TRBD1 or TRBD2 (5 bases each). Trimming took off 5 bases at V and 4 bases at J, with 12 bases between the two ends. CDR3 length: 14 amino acids. CDR1 is SGHTA, CDR2 FQGNSA, per germline. CDR3 sequence: CASSVDGAYNEQFF. The CDR3 nucleotides read TGTGCCAGCAGCGTCGACGGGGCTTACAATGAGCAGTTCTTC.